Listed below are T cell receptor beta chains from one sample, sequenced in a study of blood T cell repertoires in COVID-19. Assay used: immunoSEQ multiplex PCR; TCRdb lists only in-frame clones, some missing. This sample has about 440,000 clones, with 75% to 90% found just once. The sequencing input was peripheral blood. Source of these receptors: a woman in her twenties or thirties with acute or convalescent COVID-19. Each CDR3 is given with its conserved first and last residue. D genes are given only for firm matches. Part of the rows lack a size; the others show once, few, many or a class for expanded clones.

NA	TRBD1	TRBV5-6	TRBJ2-1	TGTGCCAGCAGCTTAACAGGGGACAATGAGCAGTTCTTC	CASSLTGDNEQFF
NA	NA	TRBV21-1	TRBJ1-6	TGTGCCAGCAGCAAAGACTCAACCCTCCAGGACAGGGAAAATTCACCCCTCCACTTT	CASSKDSTLQDRENSPLHF
NA	TRBD2	TRBV4-1	TRBJ2-5	TGCGCCAGCAGCGAAACACTAGCGCCCCAAGAGACCCAGTACTTC	CASSETLAPQETQYF
NA	NA	TRBV2	TRBJ2-3	TGTGCCAGCAGGGGTGACGTGTCAGGGTTAGAGGCGACCACAGATACGCAGTATTTT	CASRGDVSGLEATTDTQYF
NA	NA	TRBV5-1	TRBJ2-1	TGCGCCAGCAGCTTGGCCGGAGGGGAGATTGAGCAGTTCTTC	CASSLAGGEIEQFF
NA	TRBD1	TRBV10-3	TRBJ1-6	TGTGCCATCAGTGAGCGAGGGGGACAGGGAAGTTCACCCCTCCACTTT	CAISERGGQGSSPLHF
NA	NA	TRBV28	TRBJ1-1	TGTGCCAGCAGTTCCCGGGTGCCGGGAAAGAACACTGAAGCTTTCTTT	CASSSRVPGKNTEAFF
NA	TRBD2	TRBV6-5	TRBJ2-1	TGTGCCAGCAGAGCGGGGGGCTCCTACAATGAGCAGTTCTTC	CASRAGGSYNEQFF
NA	TRBD2	TRBV28	TRBJ2-2	TGTGCCAGCAGTGGGGTACGGGGGGGCTATTCGGGCACCGGGGAGCTGTTTTTT	CASSGVRGGYSGTGELFF
NA	TRBD1	TRBV5-1	TRBJ1-1	TGCGCCAGCAGCTCGGGACAGGGATACACTGAAGCTTTCTTT	CASSSGQGYTEAFF
NA	NA	TRBV9	TRBJ2-3	TGTGCCAGCAGCCGAAGACTGCCCACAGATACGCAGTATTTT	CASSRRLPTDTQYF
NA	TRBD2	TRBV24-1	TRBJ2-1	TGTGCCACCAGTAGGGAGGGGTACAATGAGCAGTTCTTC	CATSREGYNEQFF
NA	TRBD1	TRBV27	TRBJ2-7	TGTGCCAGCAGATTTGTTGGGACAGGTTCCCACGAGCAGTACTTC	CASRFVGTGSHEQYF
NA	NA	TRBV14	TRBJ2-7	TGTGCCAGCAGCGCACTCCGGGGGGCGGGGGAGCAGTACTTC	CASSALRGAGEQYF
NA	NA	TRBV2	TRBJ2-3	TGTGCCAGCAGCGCTGGGATACAGGGAACAGATACGCAGTATTTT	CASSAGIQGTDTQYF
NA	NA	TRBV7-9	TRBJ2-7	TGTGCCAGCAGCCAAGACAGAGCTTACGAGCAGTACTTC	CASSQDRAYEQYF
NA	NA	TRBV19	TRBJ1-5	TGTGCCAGTAGGACAGGCATATTGAGAAGCAATCAGCCCCAGCATTTT	CASRTGILRSNQPQHF
NA	NA	TRBV6-5	TRBJ2-2	TGTGCCAGCATCGGAGGGGACAACACCGGGGAGCTGTTTTTT	CASIGGDNTGELFF
NA	TRBD1	TRBV18	TRBJ1-2	TGTGCCAGCTCACCACGGGACAGGGAGGGGTCTGGCTACACCTTC	CASSPRDREGSGYTF
NA	NA	TRBV9	TRBJ1-2	TGTGCCTCCACATCCAGCTATGGCTACACCTTC	CASTSSYGYTF
NA	NA	TRBV5-6	TRBJ1-2	TGTGCCAGCAGCTTGGGAGTGTGGGACACCACTAACTATGGCTACACCTTC	CASSLGVWDTTNYGYTF
NA	NA	TRBV5-1	TRBJ2-3	TGCGCCAGCAGCCCTGGAGGGCGCACAGATACGCAGTATTTT	CASSPGGRTDTQYF
NA	TRBD2	TRBV9	TRBJ2-5	TGTGCCAGCAGCGTAGGCGGGAGTAGACAAGAGACCCAGTACTTC	CASSVGGSRQETQYF
NA	NA	TRBV6-6	TRBJ1-5	TGTGCCAGCAGTTACCCCGGTCGGGATCAGCCCCAGCATTTT	CASSYPGRDQPQHF
NA	NA	TRBV4-1	TRBJ1-5	TGCGCCAGCAGCCAGTTGGACAATAGCAATCAGCCCCAGCATTTT	CASSQLDNSNQPQHF
once	TRBD1	TRBV28	TRBJ1-1	TGTGCCAGCAGGATTCCCAGGGGGCGGACTGAAGCTTTCTTT	CASRIPRGRTEAFF
NA	NA	TRBV5-1	TRBJ1-2	TGCGCCAGCACCTCCGACAGCTATGGCTACACCTTC	CASTSDSYGYTF
NA	NA	TRBV10-2	TRBJ1-6	TGCGCCAGCACCCCCGACAGTAATGATTCACCCCTCCACTTT	CASTPDSNDSPLHF